These 30 T cell receptor beta chains were all obtained from the same sample, sequenced in a study of control samples from healthy donors and cancer patients. Clones were sequenced by immunoSEQ multiplex PCR, and TCRdb holds only the in-frame ones, with some missing. The repertoire holds roughly 100,000 clones, with 83% as singletons. The source material was blood. The receptors come from a woman in her fifties or sixties in good health.

The gene calls are TRBV23-1 and TRBJ1-1; 10 bases are shared with TRBD1. TRBV23-1 is an ORF, and what it does is uncertain. The CDR3 sequence is 16 residues long. Germline trimming cut 3 bases from V and 4 bases from J; bases unmatched to any gene: 8. Here the CDR3 reads CASSQFPRTGGTEAFF. The CDR3 DNA follows: TGCGCCAGCAGTCAGTTTCCTCGGACAGGGGGCACTGAAGCTTTCTTT.

This chain uses TRBV29-1 with TRBJ1-1, with 7 bases that match TRBD1. This CDR3 comprises 16 residues. Germline V gene data show CDR1 as SQVTM and CDR2 as ANQGSEA. The J segment lost 0 bases and the V segment lost 7 bases, leaving 14 bases of the junction unmatched. CDR3 loop: CSGAPDRSPMNTEAFF. The CDR3 DNA sequence: TGCAGCGGGGCCCCGGACAGGAGTCCCATGAACACTGAAGCTTTCTTT. The variable domain in full, with the rest retrieved from reference TRBV29-1 and TRBJ1-1, is SAVISQKPSRDICQRGTSLTIQCQVDSQVTMMFWYRQQPGQSLTLIATANQGSEATYESGFVIDKFPISRPNLTFSTLTVSNMSPEDSSIYLCSGAPDRSPMNTEAFFGQGTRLTVV.

A word on this clone: One end of the junction fails to match germline, which may point to a read error. The same CDR3 also results from other DNA sequences found in this sample. The chain combines TRBV19 with TRBJ2-5, with 9 bases identical to TRBD2. The germline V gene encodes CDR1 LNHDA and CDR2 SQIVND (reference sequence). The CDR3 consists of 14 residues. This CDR3 is CASSISGGKETQYF. DNA of the CDR3: TGTGCCAGCAGTATCAGCGGGGGGAAAGAGACCCAGTACTTC. The variable domain in full, with the rest retrieved from reference TRBV19 and TRBJ2-5, is DGGITQSPKYLFRKEGQNVTLSCEQNLNHDAMYWYRQDPGQGLRLIYYSQIVNDFQKGDIAEGYSVSREKKESFPLTVTSAQKNPTAFYLCASSISGGKETQYFGPGTRLLVL.

A few counts support this clone. The V and J genes are TRBV27 and TRBJ1-4; 8 nucleotides align to TRBD1. V dropped 2 bases and J dropped 0; count of bases not matched to a gene: 20. Per the germline V gene, CDR1 is MNHEY and CDR2 is SMNVEV (reference sequence). The CDR3 has 22 amino acids. CDR3 region: CASSLEAIQGAVSPSTNEKLFF. CDR3 DNA: TGTGCCAGCAGTTTAGAGGCCATCCAGGGGGCTGTTTCTCCGTCAACTAATGAAAAACTGTTTTTT.

This chain joins TRBV15 and TRBJ2-1; the match to TRBD1 covers 10 bases. Germline V gene sequence: CDR1 LNHNV, CDR2 YYDKDF (reference sequence). V lost 1 base to trimming and J lost 7 bases; unmatched junction nucleotides: 7. The CDR3 consists of 16 residues. The CDR3 nucleotides are TGTGCCACCAGCAGAGGAAGGGACAGGGGTTTGAATGAGCAGTTCTTC. Translated, it gives CATSRGRDRGLNEQFF.

This chain connects TRBV5-1 to TRBJ2-7; D is uncertain. The CDR3 totals 13 residues. Per the germline V gene, CDR1 is SGHRS and CDR2 is YFSETQ. V was shortened by 3 bases and J by 0 bases, with 7 bases between the two germline ends. The CDR3 DNA follows: TGCGCCAGCAGCTCCCTCTCCTCCTACGAGCAGTACTTC. Translation gives CASSSLSSYEQYF. Variable domain in full (rest from reference TRBV5-1 and TRBJ2-7): KAGVTQTPRYLIKTRGQQVTLSCSPISGHRSVSWYQQTPGQGLQFLFEYFSETQRNKGNFPGRFSGRQFSNSRSEMNVSTLELGDSALYLCASSSLSSYEQYFGPGTRLTVT.

The chain is built from TRBV28 and TRBJ2-5; D is perhaps TRBD2 (5 bases). Germline assignment: CDR1 MDHEN and CDR2 SYDVKM. Trimming cost V 3 bases and J 3 bases, with 8 bases left between them. The CDR3 totals 13 residues. The CDR3 nucleotides are TGTGCCAGCAGTTTCGGGGAAAAAGAGACCCAGTACTTC. Translating gives CASSFGEKETQYF. Based on the CDR3 plus reference TRBV28 and TRBJ2-5, the full variable domain is DVKVTQSSRYLVKRTGEKVFLECVQDMDHENMFWYRQDPGLGLRLIYFSYDVKMKEKGDIPEGYSVSREKKERFSLILESASTNQTSMYLCASSFGEKETQYFGPGTRLLVL.

This chain connects TRBV20-1 to TRBJ2-1; D uncertain. Germline V CDR1 and CDR2: DFQATT, SNEGSKA (reference sequence). Trimming shortened V by 4 bases and J by 3 bases, and 7 bases separated the two germline ends. The CDR3 loop spans 12 amino acids. For the CDR3, the DNA is TGCAGTGCTACTGATTACTACAATGAGCAGTTCTTC. It translates to CSATDYYNEQFF.

The chain uses TRBV7-6 and TRBJ2-6; 8 bases align to TRBD1. Per the germline V gene, CDR1 is SGHVS and CDR2 is FNYEAQ. The CDR3 runs to 18 residues. With 5 bases clipped from V and 0 bases from J, the junction kept 9 bases outside the gene matches. The CDR3 DNA sequence: TGTGCCAGCAGCCCGTGGACAGGGTCCTCCTCTGGGGCCAACGTCCTGACTTTC. Translating it yields CASSPWTGSSSGANVLTF.

The gene calls are TRBV11-2 and TRBJ2-5; TRBD2 might be the D (6 bases). CDR1 and CDR2 (germline): SGHAT, FQNNGV. This CDR3 region has 14 residues. With 3 bases removed from V and 5 bases from J, the gap between germline ends came to 13 bases. The CDR3 protein is CASSLTGTWETQYF. DNA of the CDR3: TGTGCCAGCAGCTTGACCGGGACTTGGGAGACCCAGTACTTC.

This sequence joins TRBV19 and TRBJ1-5; no firm D call. Trimming took 5 bases from V and 2 from J, leaving 7 bases between them. CDR1 LNHDA and CDR2 SQIVND come from the germline V gene (reference sequence). The CDR3 totals 13 residues. The CDR3 region is CASSSVGNQPQHF. The CDR3, as DNA: TGTGCCAGTAGTTCGGTGGGCAATCAGCCCCAGCATTTT.

V is TRBV6-5 and J is TRBJ2-7, with D unresolved. This CDR3 comprises 13 residues. V lost 4 bases and J lost 2, with 9 bases in between. Germline V CDR1 and CDR2: MNHEY, SVGAGI. The CDR3 DNA reads TGTGCCAGCAGTTCCCCGTTGACCTACGAGCAGTACTTC. Translated: CASSSPLTYEQYF.

The rearrangement uses TRBV5-5 and TRBJ1-2; TRBD1 agrees at 9 bases. Germline V CDR1 and CDR2: SGHKS, YYEKEE (reference sequence). The CDR3 length is 18 residues. The V and J ends lost 4 bases and 5 bases, in that order; junction bases with no gene match: 18. The CDR3: CASSRFFRDRVVEYGYTF. The CDR3 nucleotides are TGTGCCAGCAGCCGTTTTTTTCGGGACAGGGTCGTTGAGTATGGCTACACCTTC. The whole variable domain, filled in from reference TRBV5-5 and TRBJ1-2, reads DAGVTQSPTHLIKTRGQQVTLRCSPISGHKSVSWYQQVLGQGPQFIFQYYEKEERGRGNFPDRFSARQFPNYSSELNVNALLLGDSALYLCASSRFFRDRVVEYGYTFGSGTRLTVV.

This clone was seen just once. The gene calls are TRBV20-1 and TRBJ1-3; unclear D gene. The CDR3 covers 11 residues. V was pared by 5 bases and J by 16 bases, with 18 bases between. Germline values: CDR1 DFQATT, CDR2 SNEGSKA (reference sequence). CDR3 residues: CSAPGGAWRYF. The CDR3 DNA sequence: TGCAGTGCTCCGGGAGGCGCTTGGAGGTATTTT.

The chain uses TRBV5-5 and TRBJ1-5, with a weak D call TRBD1 (5 bases). The CDR3 length is 14 residues. Germline values: CDR1 SGHKS, CDR2 YYEKEE (reference sequence). V was trimmed by 6 bases and J by 0 bases, leaving 10 bases between them. Here the CDR3 DNA reads TGTGCCAGCACCCCAACAGGTAGCAATCAGCCCCAGCATTTT. Its protein product is CASTPTGSNQPQHF.

This sequence joins TRBV29-1 and TRBJ1-1; 8 nucleotides agree with TRBD1. Germline CDR1 SQVTM, CDR2 ANQGSEA. CDR3 length: 13 residues. With 7 bases clipped from V and 0 bases from J, the junction kept 4 bases outside the gene matches. CDR3 nucleotide sequence: TGCAGCGGTATGACAGGGGTGAACACTGAAGCTTTCTTT. As protein: CSGMTGVNTEAFF.

Remarks on this clone: Its ends do not fully match the called genes, so a read error is possible. J is TRBJ1-5 and V is TRBV3-1 (or the pseudogene TRBV3-2); no firm D call. CDR1 and CDR2 from the germline V gene are LGHDT and YNNKEL (reference sequence). The CDR3 contains 13 residues. The CDR3 here is CASSEDREQPQHF. The CDR3 DNA sequence: TGTGCCAGCAGCGAAGATAGGGAACAGCCCCAGCATTTT.

The chain uses TRBV27 and TRBJ2-1, with TRBD2 identical over 8 bases. CDR3 length equals 15 residues. Germline values: CDR1 MNHEY, CDR2 SMNVEV (reference sequence). J was trimmed by 0 bases and V by 6 bases; bases with no gene match: 4. The CDR3 coding sequence is TGTGCCAGCAGGACTAGCGTTAGCTCCTACAATGAGCAGTTCTTC. Translated, it gives CASRTSVSSYNEQFF.

The gene calls are TRBV6-1 and TRBJ1-6; D gene ambiguous. This CDR3 has 14 residues. Germline values: CDR1 MNHNS, CDR2 SASEGT. Trimming cost V 1 base and J 9 bases, with 10 bases left between them. DNA for the CDR3: TGTGCCAGCAGTGAAGTTACGGTAACTTCACCCCTCCACTTT. Translation gives CASSEVTVTSPLHF.

The chain recombines TRBV11-3 with TRBJ2-1; D gene unclear. This CDR3 contains 15 residues. CDR1 is SGHNT and CDR2 is YENEEA in the germline V gene. Trimming took off 0 bases at V and 3 bases at J, with 9 bases between the two ends. The DNA for the CDR3 is TGTGCCAGCAGCTTAGATTCCGCCATCTACAATGAGCAGTTCTTC. Residues: CASSLDSAIYNEQFF.

This clone was observed at least ten times. V and J are TRBV4-3 and TRBJ1-2, with D perhaps matching TRBD1 (6 bases). The germline V gene encodes CDR1 LGHNA and CDR2 YSLEER. CDR3 size: 14 residues. V dropped 4 bases and J dropped 5 bases, with 14 bases sitting between them. CDR3 sequence (DNA): TGCGCCAGCAGCCCAGACAGGAATCAATATGGCTACACCTTC. This codes for CASSPDRNQYGYTF.

The chain recombines TRBV6-2 or TRBV6-3 with TRBJ1-1; D gene ambiguous. The CDR3 length is 14 residues. Germline V CDR1 and CDR2: MNHEY, SVGEGT. V lost 6 bases to trimming and J lost 3 bases, with 14 bases between them. The CDR3 here is CASSFMTTDTEAFF. In DNA form, the CDR3 reads TGTGCCAGCAGCTTTATGACTACGGACACTGAAGCTTTCTTT.

This clone occurred a few times. This chain links TRBV9 with TRBJ2-7; D remains unclear. Trimming cost V 0 bases and J 7 bases, with 11 bases left between them. CDR3 size: 13 residues. CDR1 and CDR2 from the germline V gene are SGDLS and YYNGEE. Here the CDR3 reads CASSVGPAREQYF. The DNA of the CDR3 is TGTGCCAGCAGCGTAGGGCCGGCGCGTGAGCAGTACTTC.

The V gene is TRBV7-6, the J gene TRBJ2-7, with a weak D call TRBD2 (6 bases). CDR3 length: 13 residues. CDR1 is SGHVS, CDR2 FNYEAQ, per germline. The V end was cut by 0 bases, the J end by 5 bases, with 8 bases between. The CDR3 sequence: CASSLAWGDEQYF. The CDR3 DNA is TGTGCCAGCAGCTTAGCATGGGGGGACGAGCAGTACTTC.

In the case of this clone: One end of the junction varies from germline; a read error may be responsible. The same CDR3 also results from other DNA sequences found in this sample. The rearrangement joins TRBV10-3 to TRBJ1-1; D is possibly TRBD1 (5 bases). Germline assignment: CDR1 ENHRY and CDR2 SYGVKD. This CDR3 comprises 14 residues. CDR3 coding DNA: TGTGCCATCAGGGGGGATCAAATCTTGACTGAAGCCTTCTTT. As protein: CAIRGDQILTEAFF.

In this sample, this clone turned up a few times. This chain joins TRBV24-1 and TRBJ2-1; D is possibly TRBD1 or TRBD2 (6 bases each). This CDR3 is built from 18 residues. Trimming stripped 3 bases from V and 4 bases from J, with 21 bases between. Germline CDR1 is KGHDR and CDR2 is SFDVKD. The CDR3 spells CATSDGYLEGGNYNEQFF. The CDR3 DNA follows: TGTGCCACCAGTGATGGATACTTAGAGGGGGGAAATTACAATGAGCAGTTCTTC.

CDR3 protein: CASSQDGGTSEYF. Here the CDR3 DNA reads TGTGCCAGCAGCCAAGATGGGGGGACTAGCGAGTATTTT. This sequence joins TRBV3-1 (or the pseudogene TRBV3-2) and TRBJ2-3; 10 bases fit TRBD2. CDR3 size: 13 residues. With 0 bases clipped from V and 13 bases from J, the junction kept 4 bases outside the gene matches. Germline loops: CDR1 LGHDT, CDR2 YNNKEL (reference sequence).

The chain carries TRBV10-3 and TRBJ2-7, with 14 bases fitting TRBD2. Germline CDR1 and CDR2: ENHRY and SYGVKD. The CDR3 loop spans 14 amino acids. V shed 11 bases and J 2 bases; nucleotides not matched to a gene: 5. The chain's CDR3 is CAVTSGGGTYEQYF. DNA of the CDR3: TGTGCCGTGACTAGCGGGGGGGGAACCTACGAGCAGTACTTC.

This sequence joins TRBV7-9 and TRBJ1-5; 7 bases fit TRBD1. Looked up from germline, CDR1 is SEHNR and CDR2 is FQNEAQ (reference sequence). The V gene end was trimmed by 5 bases and the J gene end by 1 base; junction bases not matched to a gene: 5. CDR3 length: 15 amino acids. The CDR3: CASSATGSSNQPQHF. The CDR3 nucleotides are TGTGCCAGCAGCGCGACAGGGTCCAGCAATCAGCCCCAGCATTTT.

The chain uses TRBV3-1 (or the pseudogene TRBV3-2) and TRBJ2-2; D is tentatively TRBD1 or TRBD2 (6 bases each). The CDR3 length is 15 residues. In germline, CDR1 is LGHDT, CDR2 YNNKEL (reference sequence). Between the trimmed V and J ends, which lost 3 bases and 2 bases, there was a span of 10 bases. The CDR3 region has the DNA TGTGCCAGCAGCCACACCGGGGGCAACACCGGGGAGCTGTTTTTT. Translating it yields CASSHTGGNTGELFF.